The TCR beta chain under discussion was sequenced for a study of shared clonotypes between healthy human individuals (TCRdb year 2020). Study-wide context: Two women and a few men aged 18 to 49 years were included in the cohort. To estimate repertoire size and how much clonotypes are shared between individuals, the study performed deep sequencing of blood TCR repertoires from a few healthy adults. Per donor, three plates each were used for CD4 naive and CD4 memory, two for CD8 naive, and one for CD8 memory. Per donor, leukapheresis produced somewhere between about 0.8 and 9.5 billion PBMCs. To increase sequencing depth and limit assay-specific biases, different laboratories used diverse techniques to prepare libraries and sequence TCR repertoires. Overall study results and their limits: Across several donors, roughly 5.1% of naive CD4, more than 3% of naive CD8, 2.3% of memory CD4, and approximately 0.4% of memory CD8 clonotypes were shared. Based on pairwise subsampling, the degree of clonotype sharing among donors was expected to be affected by sequencing depth. Only blood was sampled, and tissue TCR repertoires likely differ from those in blood. Because the study included only a small number of donors, the genetic and exposure-history diversity represented was limited. Clonotypes shared by all four sorted-subset donors showed higher generation probabilities than non-shared clonotypes. Naive subsets generally had larger estimated clonotype richness than memory subsets did. Incomplete sequencing was indicated by rarefaction of sorted-subset datasets, despite the large sequencing depth.

Sequences GTSNPN (CDR1) and SVGIG (CDR2) are obtained from the germline V gene (reference sequence). Reading from cysteine to phenylalanine, the CDR3 counts 14 amino acids. The retained sequence is limited to the CDR3, 42 bases, with the frame set at the first base. V and J are trimmed by 5 bases and 4 bases, and the gene matches miss 6 bases of the junction. TCR CDR3 regions were amplified from genomic DNA by multiplex PCR using the deep immunoSEQ assay. Genomic DNA extracted from each cell subset was distributed evenly over all wells of several immunoSEQ 96-well plates, and each plate served as one replicate. For sorted subsets, each replicate PCR was loaded with 200 ng genomic DNA, equivalent to roughly 30,000 T cell genomes. The purified libraries were quantified using a Qubit 3.0 fluorometer, sized with a Bioanalyzer 2100, and then quantified again using the KAPA Library Quantification kit. Each immunoSEQ 96-well plate was sequenced on its own single-read 150-cycle Illumina NextSeq 550 flow cell. In the paper's pipeline: Because the immunoSEQ output held only junctional sequences and lacked quality scores, the filtering could not match the filtering applied to full-length reads. Sequences were annotated with PyIR, a Python wrapper for IgBLAST v1.9, and V/J genes and CDR3 were assigned using IMGT germline references. Reads were removed for weak V/J assignments (E-value above 1e-6), missing CDR3, stop codons, out-of-frame junctions, or ambiguous translated residues. V3J clonotypes were defined as sequences sharing an identical inferred V gene, J gene, and CDR3 amino acid sequence. Percentage overlap between repertoires was computed as shared unique clonotypes divided by the size of the smaller repertoire. Repertoire richness was assessed with RTK rarefaction, the Chao1 estimator, and Recon v2.1 estimates of unobserved clonotypes. Generation probabilities for all TCRbeta clonotypes obtained by the gDNA method from a few donors were computed using OLGA. TCRdb retrieved this table from immuneACCESS and kept in-frame rearrangements only. Not all clones are present; in checked studies, unresolved V genes account for under half, and no reason is known for the remainder. V, J and clone size were drawn from that table, and D and trimming were deduced from the DNA. Counted in this sample were around 2.3 million clones; around 95% of them appeared once. The ten top clones hold around 0.13% of the sample.

Donors were healthy HIV-negative adults with no recently reported acute infections or vaccinations. Every donor was a Caucasian adult residing in Nashville, Tennessee, USA. CD4+ T cells were enriched through magnetic negative selection, after which naive cells were positively selected on CD45RA and the remaining negative fraction served as the memory subset. Blood was collected by leukapheresis, and PBMCs were isolated by Ficoll-Histopaque density gradient centrifugation and then cryopreserved in liquid nitrogen vapor phase. Purity and quantity of every magnetically sorted T cell population were checked by analytical flow cytometry. Genomic DNA was isolated from each sorted fraction and quantified by UV absorbance on a Nanodrop 2000c. A remark on this clone: What this receptor recognizes is not known. Per-base qualities were not stored, and no clone one base away is much larger. This sample includes further DNA sequences coding for the same CDR3.

The source material was naive CD4+ T cells sorted from blood. According to the study, the label for this sample's cell subset or site signals: CD45RA+ positively selected. The rearrangement combines TRBV30 with TRBJ1-4; TRBD1 matches 8 bases in the middle. The sequence came from a man between 18 and 29 years old in good health. The CDR3 reads CAWGRDRSNEKLFF. The sequenced DNA: TGTGCCTGGGGTCGGGACAGGAGTAATGAAAAACTGTTTTTT.